The present entry profiles one T cell receptor beta chain with its context. The source of the sample is a study of T cell clonotyping in hematopoietic cell transplantation. The sample's time point: recipient sample about 28 days before transplant, after cytoreduction. Sequencing was performed with immunoSEQ multiplex PCR; in TCRdb, only in-frame clones are kept and a portion is missing. This sample yields 25,000 to 30,000 clones, of which roughly 85% are seen a single time; less than 2% belongs to the top ten. This CDR3 region has 15 residues. V dropped 5 bases and J dropped 1; count of bases not matched to a gene: 5. Germline-derived CDR1 and CDR2 are MDHEN and SYDVKM.

This material consisted of peripheral blood mononuclear cells, taken before stem cell transplant. V usage is TRBV28 and J usage is TRBJ1-1; 9 bases align to TRBD1. This TCR was recovered from a man between 35 and 55 years old with acute myeloid leukemia. Some clones in this sample may be carry-over from other donors' samples. CDR3 sequence (DNA): TGTGCCAGCAGTGAGGGGACAGGGAGGAACACTGAAGCTTTCTTT. It translates to CASSEGTGRNTEAFF.